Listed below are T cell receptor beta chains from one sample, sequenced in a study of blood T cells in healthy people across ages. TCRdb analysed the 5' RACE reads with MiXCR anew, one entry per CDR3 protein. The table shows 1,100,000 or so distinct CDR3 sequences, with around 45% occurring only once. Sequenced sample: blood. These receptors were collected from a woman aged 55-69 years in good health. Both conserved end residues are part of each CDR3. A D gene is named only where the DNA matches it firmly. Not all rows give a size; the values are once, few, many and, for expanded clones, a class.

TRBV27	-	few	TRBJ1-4	TGTGCCAGCAGTTTGGAGGGGCAGAAACTGTTTTTT	CASSLEGQKLFF
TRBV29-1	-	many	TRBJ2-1	TGCAGCGTTGAAGCCTTGGTGGGGAATGAGCAGTTCTTC	CSVEALVGNEQFF
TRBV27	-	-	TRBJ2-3	TGTGCCAGGATACCGAGCATGTCCGGGGGTGTCACAGATACGCAGTATTTT	CARIPSMSGGVTDTQYF
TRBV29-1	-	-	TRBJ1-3	TGCAGCGTTGAAGATGCCAGGAGCTCTGGAAACACCATATATTTT	CSVEDARSSGNTIYF
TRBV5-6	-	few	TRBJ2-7	TGTGCCAGCAGCTTGGGGGGGAAGCCCTACGAGCAGTACTTC	CASSLGGKPYEQYF
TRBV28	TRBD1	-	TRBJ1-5	TGTGCCAGCAGTCTTGATTCGGGACAGCATAGCAATCAGCCCCAGCATTTT	CASSLDSGQHSNQPQHF
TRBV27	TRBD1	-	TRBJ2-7	TGTGCCAGCAGAACCGGGACAGGGGACGAGCAGTACTTC	CASRTGTGDEQYF
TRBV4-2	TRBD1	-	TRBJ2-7	TGTGCCGGCAGCCAACCCGGGACAGCACTTACCTACGAGCAGTACTTC	CAGSQPGTALTYEQYF
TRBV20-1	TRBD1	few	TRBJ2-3	TGCAGTGCTACCTGGACAGGGGAACCTGATACGCAGTATTTT	CSATWTGEPDTQYF
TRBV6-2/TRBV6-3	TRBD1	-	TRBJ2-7	TGTGCCAGCAGTTACCGGGACAGGGGCCGCATTGCCTCCTACGAGCAGTACTTC	CASSYRDRGRIASYEQYF
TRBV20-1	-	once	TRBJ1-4	TGCAGTGCTAGACCTCGCAGGGCGGCTAATGAAAAACTGTTTTTT	CSARPRRAANEKLFF
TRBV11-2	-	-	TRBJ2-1	TGTGCCAGCAGCTTAAGGGGTTGGCGGGCCAATGAGCAGTTCTTC	CASSLRGWRANEQFF
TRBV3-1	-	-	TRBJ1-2	TGTGCCAGCAGCCCCTCCTTCGGGGTTACCTATGGCTACACCTTC	CASSPSFGVTYGYTF
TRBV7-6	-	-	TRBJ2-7	TGTGCCAGCAGCTTATCGCCAGGGGACTCCTACGAGCAGTACTTC	CASSLSPGDSYEQYF
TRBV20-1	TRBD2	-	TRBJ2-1	TGCAGTGCGACGACTAGCGGGAGGGAGTACAATGAGCAGTTCTTC	CSATTSGREYNEQFF
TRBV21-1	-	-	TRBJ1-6	TGTGCCAGCAGCCAAGCTACGGATTCACCCCTCCACTTT	CASSQATDSPLHF
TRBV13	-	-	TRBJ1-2	TGTGCCAGCAGCCCCAAACCAGACTATGGCTACACCTTC	CASSPKPDYGYTF
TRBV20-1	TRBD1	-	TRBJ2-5	TGCAGTGCTGCGACAGGGGGCGGAGAGACCCAGTACTTC	CSAATGGGETQYF
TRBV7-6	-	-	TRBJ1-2	TGTGCCAGCAGCTTAGTCCAAGGGGGAGAGTATGGCTACACCTTC	CASSLVQGGEYGYTF
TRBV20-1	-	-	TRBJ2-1	TGCAGTGCTATAGGCGTCGGGAGCGTATACAATGAGCAGTTCTTC	CSAIGVGSVYNEQFF